This record covers a single TCR beta chain. The target antigen is unknown. Profiled with immunoSEQ multiplex PCR; TCRdb holds only in-frame clones, not every one. Here the sample spans 25,000 or so clones, 88% being singletons. The CDR3 loop spans 12 amino acids. Germline values: CDR1 SQVTM, CDR2 ANQGSEA. V lost 6 bases to trimming and J lost 7 bases; unmatched junction nucleotides: 3. These data come from a study of OX40 agonist ivuxolimab in advanced cancers. Study observations and caveats: By week 6 at 0.1 to 3.0 mg/kg, blood CD4+ and CD8+ T cells had expanded clonally. Expanded clones were, on average, more numerous among CD8+ T cells than CD4+.

Excluded were patients having autoimmune disease history or systemic immunosuppression. The chain carries TRBV29-1 and TRBJ1-4; 9 bases are a match to TRBD1. The specimen was CD4+ or CD8+ T cells sorted from blood, collected in a trial of the OX40 agonist ivuxolimab. This TCR derives from an adult with an advanced solid tumor such as melanoma, head and neck, liver or kidney cancer. The CDR3 loop is CSVGQGLEKLFF. In DNA form, the CDR3 reads TGCAGCGTGGGACAGGGCCTTGAAAAACTGTTTTTT.